The clone carrying this TCR beta chain was seen a single time. Antigen specificity is unknown. The data stem from a study of cytomegalovirus exposure and HLA in healthy donors. Findings and caveats of the study: Cytomegalovirus-associated TCR beta chains were listed, numbering 164.

V lost 4 bases, J lost 2 bases, and 0 bases stayed unmatched. CDR3 size: 13 residues. The germline CDR1 and CDR2 sequences are LNHDA and SQIVND (reference sequence). Some clones are missing from TCRdb's copy, which holds only in-frame ones; the method was immunoSEQ multiplex PCR. The table has tens of thousands of clones, under 95% seen once. This clonotype was obtained from a woman aged 30 to 39 in good health and CMV-seropositive. The chain is built from TRBV19 and TRBJ2-3, with 7 bases matching TRBD2. The sequenced sample consisted of PBMCs. The CDR3 here is CASSRDYTDTQYF. The CDR3 DNA follows: TGTGCCAGTAGTAGGGACTACACAGATACGCAGTATTTT.